Shown below are 25 T cell receptor beta chains from a single sample sequenced in a study of shared clonotypes between healthy human individuals. Profiling relied on immunoSEQ multiplex PCR, and the TCRdb table lists in-frame clones only, not all of them. The table lists some 1 million clones, about 80% of them singletons. Material for sequencing was memory CD4+ T cells sorted from blood. Subset denoted: CD45RA-negative fraction. These receptors were collected from a man between 18 and 29 years old in good health.

The chain employs TRBV6-1 and TRBJ2-7, with 9 positions matching TRBD1. CDR3 length: 15 residues. Per germline, CDR1 MNHNS and CDR2 SASEGT. The trim removed 10 bases at V and 2 bases at J, leaving 12 bases unmatched. The CDR3 region is CATRQSGTGTYEQYF. As DNA, the CDR3 is TGTGCCACCCGACAGTCGGGGACAGGGACCTACGAGCAGTACTTC.

CDR3: CASVGSAANTGELFF. The CDR3 DNA reads TGTGCCAGCGTGGGTTCAGCGGCGAACACCGGGGAGCTGTTTTTT. J is TRBJ2-2 and V is TRBV2, with TRBD2 as a possible D gene (5 bases). Germline-derived CDR1 and CDR2 are SNHLY and FYNNEI. V was clipped by 8 bases and J by 0 bases, with 13 bases between them. The CDR3 is made up of 15 amino acids. The whole variable domain, filled in from reference TRBV2 and TRBJ2-2, reads EPEVTQTPSHQVTQMGQEVILRCVPISNHLYFYWYRQILGQKVEFLVSFYNNEISEKSEIFDDQFSVERPDGSNFTLKIRSTKLEDSAMYFCASVGSAANTGELFFGEGSRLTVL.

About this clone itself: A read error may produce the germline difference seen at one junction end. The V and J genes are TRBV7-7 and TRBJ2-1; 9 bases align to TRBD2. The CDR3 is 13 amino acids. Per germline, CDR1 SSHAT and CDR2 FNYEAQ (reference sequence). The CDR3 coding sequence is TGTGCTAGCAGCTTGGCGACTAGCGGCCAGCAGTTCTTC. It encodes CASSLATSGQQFF.

The CDR3 spells CAWSGVNTEAFF. The CDR3, as DNA: TGTGCCTGGAGTGGAGTGAACACTGAAGCTTTCTTT. V gene TRBV30 combines with J gene TRBJ1-1; unclear D gene. The CDR3 sequence is 12 residues long. V was cut by 1 base and J by 0 bases, with 3 bases left in between. Germline V gene data show CDR1 as GTSNPN and CDR2 as SVGIG (reference sequence).

The rearrangement joins TRBV28 to TRBJ2-4; no firm D call. There are 16 residues in the CDR3. The V gene's germline CDR1 is MDHEN and CDR2 SYDVKM. Trimming pared 1 base from V and 1 base from J, leaving 11 bases between. CDR3 sequence (DNA): TGTGCCAGCAGTTTATTCGGGTTGGCGGCCAAAAACATTCAGTACTTC. Translating gives CASSLFGLAAKNIQYF.

This chain connects TRBV5-4 to TRBJ1-2; D ambiguous. The CDR3 length is 15 residues. CDR1 is SGHNT and CDR2 is YYREEE in the germline V gene (reference sequence). Trimming shortened V by 3 bases and J by 2 bases, and 14 bases separated the two germline ends. The CDR3 spells CASSSTKNLNYGYTF. CDR3 DNA: TGTGCCAGCAGCTCCACCAAAAACCTCAACTATGGCTACACCTTC.

This chain joins TRBV30 and TRBJ2-4, with no clear D. Trimming pared 0 bases from V and 3 bases from J, leaving 18 bases between. CDR3 length: 17 residues. Germline V gene data show CDR1 as GTSNPN and CDR2 as SVGIG (reference sequence). The CDR3 sequence is CAWSVRVAGRYKNIQYF. The DNA for the CDR3 is TGTGCCTGGAGTGTACGGGTGGCAGGAAGATACAAAAACATTCAGTACTTC.

The V gene is TRBV23-1, the J gene TRBJ2-7; no firm D call. TRBV23-1 qualifies as an ORF whose function is uncertain. Trimming took 6 bases from V and 6 from J, leaving 15 bases between them. This CDR3 is built from 13 residues. Here the CDR3 DNA reads TGCGCCAGCAGCCCCCCGTACCCGTTCGAGCAGTACTTC. It encodes CASSPPYPFEQYF.

This clone appeared a single time. One end of the junction is discordant with germline, which a read error may explain. The chain employs TRBV2 and TRBJ1-2, with TRBD1 matching over 10 bases. CDR1 is SNHLY, CDR2 FYNNEI, per germline. The CDR3 contains 13 residues. CDR3 nucleotides: TGTGCCAGCAACCGAGCCGGGGACAGGGGATCCCTCTTC. It is translated as CASNRAGDRGSLF.

The genes are TRBV28 and TRBJ2-7, with D perhaps being TRBD1 or TRBD2 (5 bases each). This CDR3 has 13 amino acids. V lost 5 bases, J lost 6 bases, and 14 bases lay in between. Per germline, CDR1 MDHEN and CDR2 SYDVKM. For the CDR3, the DNA is TGTGCCAGCAGTGGGCCGGGGCCCCGCGAGCAGTACTTC. Translated: CASSGPGPREQYF. Drawing the rest from reference TRBV28 and TRBJ2-7, the complete variable domain is DVKVTQSSRYLVKRTGEKVFLECVQDMDHENMFWYRQDPGLGLRLIYFSYDVKMKEKGDIPEGYSVSREKKERFSLILESASTNQTSMYLCASSGPGPREQYFGPGTRLTVT.

V usage is TRBV4-2 and J usage is TRBJ2-3; D might be TRBD2 (6 bases). The germline gives CDR1 LGHNA, CDR2 YNFKEQ. V lost 4 bases and J lost 6, with 23 bases in between. The CDR3 is 17 residues long. The CDR3 DNA reads TGTGCCAGCAGCCTCAACCGGGGGAAGGAGGATACTGATACGCAGTATTTT. It yields the protein CASSLNRGKEDTDTQYF.

V gene TRBV19 combines with J gene TRBJ2-7; tentatively, D is TRBD2 (5 bases). The germline V and J ends were trimmed by 1 base and 3 bases, with 10 bases remaining between them. The CDR3 has 14 residues. Germline-derived CDR1 and CDR2 are LNHDA and SQIVND (reference sequence). The CDR3 spells CASSIGEGGYEQYF. The DNA of the CDR3 is TGTGCCAGTAGTATAGGGGAAGGAGGCTACGAGCAGTACTTC. Together with reference TRBV19 and TRBJ2-7, the CDR3 gives the full variable domain: DGGITQSPKYLFRKEGQNVTLSCEQNLNHDAMYWYRQDPGQGLRLIYYSQIVNDFQKGDIAEGYSVSREKKESFPLTVTSAQKNPTAFYLCASSIGEGGYEQYFGPGTRLTVT.

The rearrangement uses TRBV7-2 and TRBJ1-2; TRBD1 might be the D (5 bases). The CDR3 loop spans 15 amino acids. V lost 5 bases, J lost 4 bases, and 17 bases lay in between. Germline CDR1 is SGHTA and CDR2 is FQGNSA. This CDR3 reads CASSRPRAGSYGYTF. The CDR3 DNA is TGTGCCAGCAGCCGTCCCAGGGCAGGTAGCTATGGCTACACCTTC.

This clone showed up many times. The chain links TRBV10-3 to TRBJ2-7; TRBD1 aligns across 8 bases. The CDR3 totals 15 residues. Germline V gene lookup returns CDR1 ENHRY and CDR2 SYGVKD. The junction had 12 bases not matched to a gene; V was cut back by 7 bases and J by 4 bases. The CDR3 DNA reads TGTGCCATCACCCCCGGACAGGGTGAATTTTACGAGCAGTACTTC. This codes for CAITPGQGEFYEQYF.

The rearrangement joins TRBV19 to TRBJ1-1; possible D gene TRBD1, 6 bases. Germline-derived CDR1 and CDR2 are LNHDA and SQIVND (reference sequence). CDR3 size: 14 residues. V lost 6 bases, J lost 2 bases, and 13 bases lay in between. Here the CDR3 DNA reads TGTGCCAGTAGGCTACAGACAGGCAACACTGAAGCTTTCTTT. It encodes CASRLQTGNTEAFF.

The chain recombines TRBV6-6 with TRBJ2-7; 12 positions agree with TRBD2. V was clipped by 6 bases and J by 5 bases; unmatched bases: 5. The V gene's germline CDR1 is MNHNY and CDR2 SVGAGI (reference sequence). The CDR3 is 14 amino acids. The CDR3 sequence: CASRRLAGDHEQYF. The CDR3, as DNA: TGTGCCAGCAGACGACTAGCGGGAGACCACGAGCAGTACTTC.

The rearrangement links TRBV5-6 to TRBJ2-7; D possibly corresponds to TRBD1 (5 bases). The V gene's germline CDR1 is SGHDT and CDR2 YYEEEE. This CDR3 has 13 amino acids. Trimming took off 4 bases at V and 0 bases at J, with 8 bases between the two ends. CDR3 nucleotides: TGTGCCAGCAGCAGGGGTAGCTCCTACGAGCAGTACTTC. Its translation is CASSRGSSYEQYF.

The genes are TRBV10-3 and TRBJ2-7; TRBD1 is a possible D gene (5 bases). This CDR3 comprises 14 residues. V gave up 4 bases and J gave up 0 bases, with 10 bases separating them. The V gene's germline CDR1 is ENHRY and CDR2 SYGVKD. The CDR3 loop is CAISALGPSYEQYF. The CDR3 DNA sequence: TGTGCCATCAGTGCCCTGGGGCCCTCCTACGAGCAGTACTTC.

The CDR3 reads CASSYYGTVTYEQYF. The CDR3 coding sequence is TGTGCCAGCAGCTACTACGGGACGGTAACCTACGAGCAGTACTTC. This chain uses TRBV7-9 with TRBJ2-7; either TRBD1 or TRBD2 may fit D (5 bases each). CDR1 and CDR2 from the germline V gene are SEHNR and FQNEAQ (reference sequence). This CDR3 spans 15 amino acids. The V end lost 4 bases, the J end lost 2 bases, and 15 bases lay between the germline ends. The full variable domain, with the rest looked up from reference TRBV7-9 and TRBJ2-7, is DTGVSQNPRHKITKRGQNVTFRCDPISEHNRLYWYRQTLGQGPEFLTYFQNEAQLEKSRLLSDRFSAERPKGSFSTLEIQRTEQGDSAMYLCASSYYGTVTYEQYFGPGTRLTVT.

Comments on this clone: This CDR3 is also generated by other DNA sequences in the sample. V is TRBV18 and J is TRBJ1-5, with D hard to call. The V gene's germline CDR1 is KGHSH and CDR2 LQKENI. The CDR3 sequence is 13 residues long. The V end lost 2 bases, the J end lost 4 bases, and 6 bases lay between the germline ends. CDR3 sequence reads: CASSPDRNQPQHF. The CDR3, as DNA: TGTGCCAGCTCACCAGACCGAAATCAGCCCCAGCATTTT.

The rearrangement links TRBV6-5 to TRBJ1-3, with D possibly matching TRBD1 (5 bases). V was trimmed by 10 bases and J by 0 bases, leaving 13 bases between them. The germline CDR1 and CDR2 sequences are MNHEY and SVGAGI. This CDR3 region has 14 residues. CDR3 region: CATRRGSSGNTIYF. CDR3 nucleotide sequence: TGTGCCACCCGACGGGGCTCCTCTGGAAACACCATATATTTT.

This clone occurred a few times. The gene calls are TRBV7-8 and TRBJ1-1; D unclear. Trimming left V 5 bases short and J 0 bases short, with 10 bases between. CDR3 length: 14 residues. Per the germline V gene, CDR1 is SGHVS and CDR2 is FQNEAQ. CDR3 residues: CASSPQRVNTEAFF. For the CDR3, the DNA is TGTGCCAGCAGCCCCCAGAGGGTGAACACTGAAGCTTTCTTT.

This clone has a single count. The J gene is TRBJ1-2, the V gene TRBV5-1; D unresolved. From germline, CDR1 is SGHRS and CDR2 YFSETQ. The length of the CDR3 is 12 residues. V shed 1 base and J shed 6 bases, with 7 bases lying between them. Written as DNA, the CDR3 is TGCGCCAGCAGCTTGATAGGCCATGGCTACACCTTC. Translated, it gives CASSLIGHGYTF.

A single count supports this clone. The CDR3 here is CAISEPGQPKYF. The CDR3 region has the DNA TGTGCCATCAGTGAGCCAGGACAGCCCAAGTATTTT. This chain connects TRBV10-3 to TRBJ2-3; TRBD1 might be the D (6 bases). The CDR3 sequence is 12 residues long. Deletions cut 2 bases from V and 13 bases from J, with 13 bases between. The germline CDR1 and CDR2 sequences are ENHRY and SYGVKD.

This clone has more than one count but fewer than ten. The germline gene is not matched at one end of the junction; a read error may be the cause. The CDR3 here is CASSLAAGNTGELFF. The CDR3, as DNA: TGTGCTAGCAGCTTAGCGGCCGGGAACACCGGGGAGCTGTTTTTT. The chain links TRBV7-7 to TRBJ2-2, with TRBD2 as a possible D gene (6 bases). There are 15 residues in the CDR3. Germline V gives CDR1 SSHAT, CDR2 FNYEAQ (reference sequence).